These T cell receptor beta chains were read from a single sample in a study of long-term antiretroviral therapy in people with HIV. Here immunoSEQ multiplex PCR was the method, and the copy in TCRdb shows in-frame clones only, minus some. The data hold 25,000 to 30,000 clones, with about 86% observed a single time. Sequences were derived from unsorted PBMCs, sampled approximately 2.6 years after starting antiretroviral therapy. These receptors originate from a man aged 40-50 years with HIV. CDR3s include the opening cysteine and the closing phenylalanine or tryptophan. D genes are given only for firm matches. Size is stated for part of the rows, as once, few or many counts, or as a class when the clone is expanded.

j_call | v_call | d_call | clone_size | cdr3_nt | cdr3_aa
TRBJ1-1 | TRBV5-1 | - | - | TGCGCCAGCAGCTTGGGAGGTGAGAATGAAGCTTTCTTT | CASSLGGENEAFF
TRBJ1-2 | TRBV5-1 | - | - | TGCGCCAGCAGCTTGGCCAACAGGAACAACTATGGCTACACCTTC | CASSLANRNNYGYTF
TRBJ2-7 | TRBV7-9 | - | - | TGTGCCAGCAGCTCGCTTGGGTACGAGCAGTACTTC | CASSSLGYEQYF
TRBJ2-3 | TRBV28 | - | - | TGTGCCAGCAGTCTGTCGGGCACAGATACGCAGTATTTT | CASSLSGTDTQYF
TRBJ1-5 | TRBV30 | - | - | TGTGCCTGGAGTGTACGAGTTAATCAGCCCCAGCATTTT | CAWSVRVNQPQHF
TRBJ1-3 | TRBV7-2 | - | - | TGTGCCAGCAGCCGAAGCAGAGACGGGTCTGGAAACACCATATATTTT | CASSRSRDGSGNTIYF
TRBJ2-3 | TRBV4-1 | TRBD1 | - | TGCGCCAGCAGCCAAGGACAGGGCTTCAGAACAGATACGCAGTATTTT | CASSQGQGFRTDTQYF
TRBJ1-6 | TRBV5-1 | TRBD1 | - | TGCGCCAGCAGCTTAAAGGGACAGGGAGGATCACCCCTCCACTTT | CASSLKGQGGSPLHF
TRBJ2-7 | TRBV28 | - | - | TGTGCCAGCAGTCCTGGGACTCCAGCCTCTTACGAGCAGTACTTC | CASSPGTPASYEQYF
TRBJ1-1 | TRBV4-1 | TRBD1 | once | TGCGCCAGCAGCGTCGACAGGGTGAACACTGAAGCTTTCTTT | CASSVDRVNTEAFF
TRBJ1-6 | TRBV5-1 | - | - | TGCGCCAGCAGCGAGGGAGAGGCGGGGAATTCACCCCTCCACTTT | CASSEGEAGNSPLHF
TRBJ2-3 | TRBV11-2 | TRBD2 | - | TGTGCCAGCAGCTTAGGACTAGCGGGGGCCTCTAGCACAGATACGCAGTATTTT | CASSLGLAGASSTDTQYF
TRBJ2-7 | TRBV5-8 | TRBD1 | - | TGTGCCAGCAGCTGGCCGGGACAGGGTCCGGATGAGCAGTACTTC | CASSWPGQGPDEQYF
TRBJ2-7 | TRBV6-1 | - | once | TGTGCCAGCAGTGCCGAGAGGAGCTCCTACGAGCAGTACTTC | CASSAERSSYEQYF
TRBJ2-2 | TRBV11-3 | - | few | TGTGCCAGCAGCTTAGGGACCGGGGAGCTGTTTTTT | CASSLGTGELFF
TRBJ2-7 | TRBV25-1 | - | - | TGTGCCAGCAGTGAATTTAGGGGTTCCTACGAGCAGTACTTC | CASSEFRGSYEQYF
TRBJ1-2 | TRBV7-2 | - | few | TGTGCCAGCAGCTTAGGGGGCCCTATCTTTGGCTACACCTTC | CASSLGGPIFGYTF
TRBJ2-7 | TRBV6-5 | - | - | TGTGCCGCTTCCGGGACGGGGGCCTACGAGCAGTACTTC | CAASGTGAYEQYF
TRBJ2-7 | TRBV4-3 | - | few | TGCGCCAGCAGCCAAGACGCGAGCTATAGCTCCTACGAGCAGTACTTC | CASSQDASYSSYEQYF
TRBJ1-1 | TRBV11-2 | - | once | TGTGCCAGCAGCTTAGATTTGACGCCCCGAGCTTTCTTT | CASSLDLTPRAFF
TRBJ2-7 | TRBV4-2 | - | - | TGTGCCAGCAGCCAAGAAGGTAGGCAGCCCCACTCCTACGAGCAGTACTTC | CASSQEGRQPHSYEQYF
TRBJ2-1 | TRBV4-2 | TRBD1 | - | TGTGCCAGCAGCCGGACAGGGATGGATGAGCAGTTCTTC | CASSRTGMDEQFF
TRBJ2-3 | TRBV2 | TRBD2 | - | TGTGCCATTTCCGGGGGTACTAGCGGGAGGGAAACAGATACGCAGTATTTT | CAISGGTSGRETDTQYF
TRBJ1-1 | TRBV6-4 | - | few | TGTGCCAGCAGTTTAAGGGGTGAGGGTACTGAAGCTTTCTTT | CASSLRGEGTEAFF
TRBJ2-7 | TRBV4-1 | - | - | TGCGCCAGCAGCCAAGTATGGGGAAGCGAGCAGTACTTC | CASSQVWGSEQYF
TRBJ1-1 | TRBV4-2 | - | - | TGTGCCAGCAGCCAAGATCTTATCACAGGGTTCGGGTTCACTGAAGCTTTCTTT | CASSQDLITGFGFTEAFF
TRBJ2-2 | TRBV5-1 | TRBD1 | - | TGCGCCAGCAGCTTCGCACCGGGACAGGAAAGGACCGGGGAGCTGTTTTTT | CASSFAPGQERTGELFF
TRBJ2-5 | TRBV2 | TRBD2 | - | TGTGCCAGCATCCCGCCCCCGGGAGGACCCCAAGAGACCCAGTACTTC | CASIPPPGGPQETQYF
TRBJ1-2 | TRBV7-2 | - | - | TGTGCCAGCAGCGCCCCGACATTAGCTAACTATGGCTACACCTTC | CASSAPTLANYGYTF
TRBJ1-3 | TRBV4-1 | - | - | TGCGCCAGCAGCCAAGAAGAGCGGATTGGAAACACCATATATTTT | CASSQEERIGNTIYF
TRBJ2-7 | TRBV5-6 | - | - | TGTGCCAGCAGCTTGGTTCTGGTCTCCTACGAGCAGTACTTC | CASSLVLVSYEQYF
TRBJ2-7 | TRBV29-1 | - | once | TGCAGCGTTGAAGCAGGGGTAAACTACGAGCAGTACTTC | CSVEAGVNYEQYF
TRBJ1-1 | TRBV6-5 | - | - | TGTGCCAGCAGTACCCCAGGGGCCCCTGCCCCTGAAGCTTTCTTT | CASSTPGAPAPEAFF
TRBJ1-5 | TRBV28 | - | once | TGTGCCAGCAGTTTTGACTGGGCTGGTAGCAATCAGCCCCAGCATTTT | CASSFDWAGSNQPQHF
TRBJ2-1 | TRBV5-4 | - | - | TGTGCCAGCAGTTTAGGGGGACTCCACAATGAGCAGTTCTTC | CASSLGGLHNEQFF